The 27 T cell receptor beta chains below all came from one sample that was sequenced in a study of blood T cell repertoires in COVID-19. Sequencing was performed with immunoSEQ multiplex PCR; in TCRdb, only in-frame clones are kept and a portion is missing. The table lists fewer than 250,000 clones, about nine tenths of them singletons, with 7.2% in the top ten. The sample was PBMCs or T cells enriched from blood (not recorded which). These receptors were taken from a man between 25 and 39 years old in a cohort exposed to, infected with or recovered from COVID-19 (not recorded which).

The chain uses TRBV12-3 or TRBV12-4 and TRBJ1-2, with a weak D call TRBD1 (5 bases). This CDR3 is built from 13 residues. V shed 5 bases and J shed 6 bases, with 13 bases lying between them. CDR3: CASSKQDFNGYTF. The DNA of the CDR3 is TGTGCCAGCAGTAAACAGGATTTTAATGGCTACACCTTC.

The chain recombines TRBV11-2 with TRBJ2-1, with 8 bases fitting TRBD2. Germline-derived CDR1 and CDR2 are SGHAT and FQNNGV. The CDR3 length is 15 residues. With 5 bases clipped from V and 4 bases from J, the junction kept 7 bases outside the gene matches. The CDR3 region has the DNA TGTGCCAGCAGCGCCGCAGGCGGGGGGTACAATGAGCAGTTCTTC. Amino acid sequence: CASSAAGGGYNEQFF.

The CDR3 reads CASNLRANTEAFF. Written as DNA, the CDR3 is TGTGCCAGCAATCTCAGGGCGAACACTGAAGCTTTCTTT. The rearrangement links TRBV6-5 to TRBJ1-1; D is possibly TRBD1 (5 bases). Germline CDR1 reads MNHEY; CDR2 reads SVGAGI. V was pared by 7 bases and J by 1 base, with 10 bases between. This CDR3 contains 13 residues.

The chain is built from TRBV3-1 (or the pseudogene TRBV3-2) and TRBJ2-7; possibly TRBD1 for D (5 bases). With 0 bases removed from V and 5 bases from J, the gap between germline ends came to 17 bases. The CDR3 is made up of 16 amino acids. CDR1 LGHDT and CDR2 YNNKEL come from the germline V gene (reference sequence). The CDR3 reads CASSQDLRRQGHEQYF. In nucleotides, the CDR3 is TGTGCCAGCAGCCAAGATCTTCGGCGGCAGGGCCACGAGCAGTACTTC.

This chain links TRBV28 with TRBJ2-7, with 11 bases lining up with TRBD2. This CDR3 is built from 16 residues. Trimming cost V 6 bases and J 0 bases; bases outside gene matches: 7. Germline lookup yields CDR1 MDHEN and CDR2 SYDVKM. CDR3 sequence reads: CASREGLAALSYEQYF. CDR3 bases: TGTGCCAGCAGGGAGGGACTAGCGGCCCTCTCCTACGAGCAGTACTTC.

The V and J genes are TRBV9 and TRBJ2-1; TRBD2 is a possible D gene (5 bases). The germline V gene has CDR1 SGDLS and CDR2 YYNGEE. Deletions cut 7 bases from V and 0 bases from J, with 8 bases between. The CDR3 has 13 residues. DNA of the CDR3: TGTGCCAGCGCCCGGGGCTCCTACAATGAGCAGTTCTTC. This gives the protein CASARGSYNEQFF. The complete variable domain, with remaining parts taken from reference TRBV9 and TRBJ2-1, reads DSGVTQTPKHLITATGQRVTLRCSPRSGDLSVYWYQQSLDQGLQFLIQYYNGEERAKGNILERFSAQQFPDLHSELNLSSLELGDSALYFCASARGSYNEQFFGPGTRLTVL.

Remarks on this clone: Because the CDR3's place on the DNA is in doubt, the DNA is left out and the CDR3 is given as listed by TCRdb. The CDR3 here is CASSPRLYQQYF. The rearrangement uses TRBV28 and TRBJ2-7; the tabulated D call, TRBD2, remains unverified against the DNA. CDR1 is MDHEN and CDR2 is SYDVKM in the germline V gene. The CDR3 spans 12 amino acids, including both terminal residues.

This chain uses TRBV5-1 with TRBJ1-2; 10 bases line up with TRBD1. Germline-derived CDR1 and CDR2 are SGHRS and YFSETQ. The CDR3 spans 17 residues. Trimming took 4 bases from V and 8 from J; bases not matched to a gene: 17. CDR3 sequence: CASSQPGTGAPSRGYTF. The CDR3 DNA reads TGCGCCAGCAGCCAACCCGGGACAGGGGCTCCATCTAGGGGCTACACCTTC.

This CDR3 is CASSKRKGTRRRTEGNQPQHF. The CDR3 nucleotides are TGTGCCAGCAGCAAACGGAAAGGGACACGCAGACGGACAGAGGGCAATCAGCCCCAGCATTTT. The rearrangement joins TRBV21-1 to TRBJ1-5; TRBD1, as called in the table, went unchecked against the DNA. TRBV21-1 is classified as a pseudogene. The CDR3 is 21 amino acids.

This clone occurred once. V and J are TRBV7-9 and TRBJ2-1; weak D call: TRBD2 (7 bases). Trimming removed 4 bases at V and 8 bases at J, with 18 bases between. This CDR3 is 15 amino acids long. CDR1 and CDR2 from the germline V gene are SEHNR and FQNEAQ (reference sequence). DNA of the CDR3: TGTGCCAGCAGCTCCCCCCTAGCGGAGGGGGATGAGCAGTTCTTC. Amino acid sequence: CASSSPLAEGDEQFF.

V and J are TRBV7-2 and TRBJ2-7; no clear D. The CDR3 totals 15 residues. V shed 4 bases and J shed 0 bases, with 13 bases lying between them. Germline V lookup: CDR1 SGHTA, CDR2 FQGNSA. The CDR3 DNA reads TGTGCCAGCAGCTACTCACCCCCAAGCTCCTACGAGCAGTACTTC. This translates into CASSYSPPSSYEQYF.

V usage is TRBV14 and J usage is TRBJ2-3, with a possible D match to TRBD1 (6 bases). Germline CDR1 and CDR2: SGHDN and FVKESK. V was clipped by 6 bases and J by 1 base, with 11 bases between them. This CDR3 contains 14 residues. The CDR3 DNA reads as TGTGCCAGCAGGGAAACAGGGCGCACAGATACGCAGTATTTT. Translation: CASRETGRTDTQYF.

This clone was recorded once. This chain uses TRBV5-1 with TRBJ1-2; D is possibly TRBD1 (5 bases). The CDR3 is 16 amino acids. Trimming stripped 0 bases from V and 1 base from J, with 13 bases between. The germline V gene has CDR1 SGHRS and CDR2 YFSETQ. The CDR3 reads CASSLVPGGDNYGYTF. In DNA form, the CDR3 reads TGCGCCAGCAGCTTGGTCCCGGGGGGAGATAACTATGGCTACACCTTC.

CDR3 residues: CASSRGNYEQYF. The CDR3, as DNA: TGCGCCAGCAGCCGAGGGAACTACGAGCAGTACTTC. This chain uses TRBV5-1 with TRBJ2-7; possibly TRBD2 for D (5 bases). The V end lost 4 bases, the J end lost 3 bases, and 8 bases lay between the germline ends. CDR1 and CDR2 (germline): SGHRS, YFSETQ. The CDR3 is made up of 12 amino acids.

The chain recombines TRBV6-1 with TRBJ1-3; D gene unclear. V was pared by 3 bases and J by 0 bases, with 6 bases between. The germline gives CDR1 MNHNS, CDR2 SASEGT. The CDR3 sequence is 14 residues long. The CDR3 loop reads CASSEVLSGNTIYF. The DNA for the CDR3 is TGTGCCAGCAGTGAGGTACTCTCTGGAAACACCATATATTTT.

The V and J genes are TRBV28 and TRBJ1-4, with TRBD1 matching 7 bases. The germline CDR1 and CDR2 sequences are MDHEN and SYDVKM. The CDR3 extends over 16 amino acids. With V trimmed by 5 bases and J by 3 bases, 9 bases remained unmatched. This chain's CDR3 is CASSLIGGASNEKLFF. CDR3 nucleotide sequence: TGTGCCAGCAGTCTAATAGGGGGCGCGTCTAATGAAAAACTGTTTTTT. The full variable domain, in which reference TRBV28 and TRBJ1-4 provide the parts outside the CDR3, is DVKVTQSSRYLVKRTGEKVFLECVQDMDHENMFWYRQDPGLGLRLIYFSYDVKMKEKGDIPEGYSVSREKKERFSLILESASTNQTSMYLCASSLIGGASNEKLFFGSGTQLSVL.

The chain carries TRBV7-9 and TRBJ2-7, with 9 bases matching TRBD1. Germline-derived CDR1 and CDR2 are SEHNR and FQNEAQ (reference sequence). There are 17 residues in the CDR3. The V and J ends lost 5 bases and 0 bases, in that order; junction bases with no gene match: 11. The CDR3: CASSLTGTGPSSYEQYF. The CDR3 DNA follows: TGTGCCAGCAGCCTTACCGGGACAGGGCCTAGCTCCTACGAGCAGTACTTC.

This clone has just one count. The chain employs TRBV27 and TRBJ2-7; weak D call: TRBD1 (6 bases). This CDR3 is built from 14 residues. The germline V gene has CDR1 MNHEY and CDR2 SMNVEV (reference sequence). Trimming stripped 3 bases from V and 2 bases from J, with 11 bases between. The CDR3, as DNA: TGTGCCAGCAGTTTGGGGACAACTCCCTACGAGCAGTACTTC. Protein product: CASSLGTTPYEQYF.

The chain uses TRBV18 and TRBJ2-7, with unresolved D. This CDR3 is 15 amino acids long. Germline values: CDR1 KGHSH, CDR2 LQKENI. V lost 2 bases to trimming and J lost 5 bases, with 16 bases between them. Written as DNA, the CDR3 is TGTGCCAGCTCACCAGGTCGAGCGATTACGAACGAGCAGTACTTC. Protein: CASSPGRAITNEQYF.

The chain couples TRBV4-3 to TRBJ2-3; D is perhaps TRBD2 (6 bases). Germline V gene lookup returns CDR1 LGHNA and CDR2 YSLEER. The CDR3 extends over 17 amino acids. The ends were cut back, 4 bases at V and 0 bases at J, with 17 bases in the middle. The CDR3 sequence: CASSREPGGDSTDTQYF. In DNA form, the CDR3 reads TGCGCCAGCAGCCGAGAACCTGGAGGGGATAGCACAGATACGCAGTATTTT.

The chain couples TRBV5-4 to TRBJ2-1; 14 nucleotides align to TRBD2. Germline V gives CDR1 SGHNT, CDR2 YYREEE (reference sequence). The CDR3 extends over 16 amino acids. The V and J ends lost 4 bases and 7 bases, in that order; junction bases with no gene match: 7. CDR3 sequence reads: CASSPPGLAGVNEQFF. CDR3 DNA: TGTGCCAGCAGCCCGCCGGGACTAGCGGGAGTAAATGAGCAGTTCTTC.

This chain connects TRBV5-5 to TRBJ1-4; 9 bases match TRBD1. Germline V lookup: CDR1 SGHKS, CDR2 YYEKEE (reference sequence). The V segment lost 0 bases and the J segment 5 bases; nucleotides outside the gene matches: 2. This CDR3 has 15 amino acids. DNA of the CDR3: TGTGCCAGCAGCTTGGATGGGACAGGGAATGAAAAACTGTTTTTT. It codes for CASSLDGTGNEKLFF.

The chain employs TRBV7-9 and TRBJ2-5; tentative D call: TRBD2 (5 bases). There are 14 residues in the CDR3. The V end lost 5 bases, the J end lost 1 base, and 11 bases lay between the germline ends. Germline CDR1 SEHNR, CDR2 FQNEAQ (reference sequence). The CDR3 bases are TGTGCCAGCAGCCTGCGGGCAAGCCAAGAGACCCAGTACTTC. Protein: CASSLRASQETQYF.

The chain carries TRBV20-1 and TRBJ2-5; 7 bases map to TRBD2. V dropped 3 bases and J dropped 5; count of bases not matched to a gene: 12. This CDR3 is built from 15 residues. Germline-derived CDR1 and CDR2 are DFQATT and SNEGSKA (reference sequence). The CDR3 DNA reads TGCAGTGCTAGTTCCTCTAGCGGTAGTTTGGAGACCCAGTACTTC. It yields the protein CSASSSSGSLETQYF.

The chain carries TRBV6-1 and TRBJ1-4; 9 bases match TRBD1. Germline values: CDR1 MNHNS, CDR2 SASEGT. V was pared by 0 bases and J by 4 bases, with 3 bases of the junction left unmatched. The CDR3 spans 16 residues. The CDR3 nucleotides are TGTGCCAGCAGTGAAGCGCTGGGACAGGGTAATGAAAAACTGTTTTTT. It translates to CASSEALGQGNEKLFF.

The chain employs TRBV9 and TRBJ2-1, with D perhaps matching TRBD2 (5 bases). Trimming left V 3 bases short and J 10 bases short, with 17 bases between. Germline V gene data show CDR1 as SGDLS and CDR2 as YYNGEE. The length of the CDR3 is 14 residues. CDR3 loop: CASSAGPSGWEQFF. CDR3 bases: TGTGCCAGCAGCGCCGGACCCTCGGGGTGGGAGCAGTTCTTC.

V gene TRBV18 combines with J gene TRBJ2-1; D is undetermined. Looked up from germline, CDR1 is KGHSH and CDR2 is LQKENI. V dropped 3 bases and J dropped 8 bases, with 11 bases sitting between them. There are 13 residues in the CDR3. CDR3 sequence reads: CASSPPVLDEQFF. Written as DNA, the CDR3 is TGTGCCAGCTCACCCCCGGTTTTAGATGAGCAGTTCTTC. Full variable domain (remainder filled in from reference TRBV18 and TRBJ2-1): NAGVMQNPRHLVRRRGQEARLRCSPMKGHSHVYWYRQLPEEGLKFMVYLQKENIIDESGMPKERFSAEFPKEGPSILRIQQVVRGDSAAYFCASSPPVLDEQFFGPGTRLTVL.